This entry concerns a single T cell receptor (beta chain). Its antigen is not yet known. Per-base quality was not reported, and no clone a single base away is much larger than it. These data originate in a study of cytomegalovirus exposure and HLA in healthy donors (dated by TCRdb to 2017 to 2019). With regard to the full study: In an earlier analysis of several hundred of the donors, 250 to 350 Gb of sequence data and approximately 100 million unique TCR beta sequences from about 180 million T cells were reported. In the later analysis, no new phenotypic data were used to find candidate immune exposures; instead, reliance was placed on TCR beta sequences and their occurrence across donors. An early release covering about 600 HLA-typed donors comprised roughly 300 gigabases of sequencing data and some 79 million unique TCR sequences. Donor age, sex, ethnicity and CMV serostatus were collected together with the repertoire data. Across 300 to 500 genotyped donors of the cohort, an average of approximately 220,000 unique TCR beta nucleotide sequences per donor were sequenced, and roughly 20% of those sequences were non-productive. In a later analysis, previously published TCR beta repertoires from about 670 donors were re-analyzed and high-resolution HLA genotyping was added so that TCR occurrence patterns could be studied. Of the approximately 400 genotyped donors, approximately 80% were placed in the genetic ancestry cluster associated with self-reported Caucasian donors. Because of strong linkage in the cohort, four to six DR-DQ haplotypes were treated as single units for association and clustering. Genome-wide SNP genotypes for about 60% of the roughly 700 donors were used in a later genetic analysis, which treated that subset as a discovery cohort. An earlier analysis of around 580 of the donors used high-throughput TCR beta sequencing to judge whether each TCR beta V gene segment behaved as functional or pseudogenic. The number of donors typed differed by locus, with roughly 620-630 for A, B, C, DRB1 and DQB1, roughly 520 for DQA1, some 570 for DPA1, and 400 to 490 for DPB1. A separate validation cohort of roughly 110 different subjects was used in addition to the 666-subject first cohort. High-throughput TCR immunosequencing, statistical association of individual TCRs with disease status, and machine learning were combined to predict cytomegalovirus infection status. Every repertoire in the discovery cohort had been generated on one and the same sequencing platform. The study aimed to test whether cataloging public T cell receptors could reveal signatures of past pathogen exposure. Class I and class II HLA loci were covered by the typing at four-digit resolution. The study profiled the T cell repertoires of 500 to 800 subjects by immunosequencing and related them to cytomegalovirus serostatus.

What the study reported, not specific to this receptor: Compared with equally common non-associated chains, HLA-associated TCR beta chains in a later analysis were more clonally expanded and had lower generation probabilities. An earlier analysis of 587 of the donors showed that most TCR beta V segments appeared in productive rearrangements either about 87% or about 30% of the time, which broadly matched IMGT annotations. The only immune exposure information available for the cohort was CMV serostatus. The presence/absence analyses assumed that sequencing depth was roughly uniform across donors, and that assumption may not be true. A cluster of highly shared sequence variants was judged likely to be a technical artifact of the sequencing pipeline. Compared with the approximately 710-donor mean, donors in an Asian-associated ancestry cluster had fewer N-insertions in productive TCRs, according to a later genetic analysis. Assigning TCR associations to individual alleles was difficult when HLA alleles, especially DR and DQ, strongly co-occurred. A total of 150 to 200 TCR beta chains were listed by the study as associated with cytomegalovirus. According to a later analysis, TCR association rates differed among HLA loci, with DRB1 alleles showing the most associated TCRs and HLA-C alleles showing the fewest. Only TCR beta chains were sequenced in this cohort, and the absence of alpha or paired-chain data limited detectable features. According to a later analysis, parvovirus B19, influenza, CMV and Epstein-Barr virus appeared linked to several top co-occurrence clusters. A later analysis associated 16,951 TCR beta sequences with specific HLA alleles at a false discovery rate of 0.05. The earlier analysis of approximately 560 of the donors excluded around 17 rarely observed V segments, including chromosome 9 orphons, because counts were too low. In a later analysis, most CMV-associated TCR beta chains were found to appear HLA-restricted, with HLA associations seemingly driven largely by CMV exposure. Linkage disequilibrium might explain the correlated functional status among segregating V segments, but an unknown experimental factor could not be ruled out. A further reported finding was that TCR beta sequences accurately predicted the HLA-A and HLA-B alleles for most subjects in the first cohort. Most TCR sequences were observed very rarely across donors, whereas some public TCRs were present in many individuals. Because some donors lacked HLA typing at each locus, the association tests relied only on the typed subset. A few of the identified cytomegalovirus-associated TCR beta chains were confirmed in vitro to be specific for cytomegalovirus antigens. The classifier was reported to diagnose cytomegalovirus status with high specificity and sensitivity in both the original cohort and the validation cohort. In a later genetic analysis, a missense DCLRE1C variant was associated with V-gene and J-gene trimming of TCR beta chains, and the association was replicated in an independent cohort. The authors suggested that the approach could potentially be extended to other disease states and immunological phenotypes.

Library construction relied on the immunoSEQ multiplex PCR assay. The multiplex PCR relied on a mix of 60 forward primers for TCR Vbeta segments and 13 reverse primers for TCR Jbeta segments. A multiplex PCR assay on genomic DNA amplified the CDR3 region of rearranged TCR beta genes. Amplified TCR beta libraries were sequenced as 87-base-pair reads on the Illumina HiSeq System. The original pipeline was this. A later analysis counted about 80 million unique TCR beta chains across the 650 to 800 repertoires, and some 12 million of these chains were shared by at least two donors. To remove PCR and sequencing errors, raw reads were error-corrected and collapsed into unique sequences using a nearest-neighbor algorithm that merged closely related sequences. Alignment of CDR3 sequences to IMGT reference sequences was used to assign V, D and J gene segments. For a sequence to be retained, at least a six-nucleotide match to both a V gene segment and a J gene segment was required. Rearrangements were classified as productive when the CDR3 lacked stop codons and remained in frame with V and J, and all other rearrangements were classified as non-productive. Following IMGT convention, CDR3 was defined as the stretch from the second conserved V-encoded cysteine up to the conserved J-encoded phenylalanine. The earlier analysis of 587 of the donors excluded sequences that lacked an unambiguous match to a single V gene segment. An earlier analysis of about 600 of the donors called V segments functional above 56.7% productive rearrangements and segregating when the between-donor standard deviation exceeded 5%. To diagnose cytomegalovirus status from the catalog of TCR beta chain sequences, a statistical classification framework was built. A later analysis assigned V and J genes by comparing TCR nucleotide sequences with IMGT/GENE-DB human TR gene sequences. A later analysis assigned CDR3 sequences and most-parsimonious VDJ recombination scenarios with the TCRdist pipeline. A later analysis defined each TCR beta chain by its CDR3 amino acid sequence plus V-gene family, and excluded reads lacking a unique V-gene family. To address suspected cross-contamination and a sequencing artifact, a later analysis removed roughly 640 highly shared, low-generation-probability nucleotide sequences. In a later analysis, a clonal expansion index was calculated for each public chain from normalized within-repertoire ranks of inferred template counts. A later analysis computed generation probabilities with a VDJ recombination model fitted to out-of-frame rearrangements, and checked the results against IGoR. In a later analysis, hypergeometric tests were used to score TCR-TCR, TCR-HLA and TCR-CMV co-occurrence, with a repertoire-size bias correction applied to TCR pairs. In a later analysis, false discovery rates were estimated by permuting HLA or CMV assignments 20 times. In a later analysis, co-occurring TCRs were grouped using DBSCAN, and TCRdist sequence similarity was added for clustering within HLA-allele-positive subsets. Co-occurrence clustering excluded repertoires with fewer than 30,000 or more than 120,000 public chains, plus five with anomalous nucleotide sharing. Imported from immuneACCESS, the table was reduced by TCRdb to in-frame sequences with V and J called. These copies leave out some clones; in studies compared against another copy, an unresolved V gene accounts for under half, and the cause of the remainder is not known. The DNA gave D and trimming, while V, J and clone size come from that table. The sample yields 65,000 to 75,000 clones; approximately 67% were counted once. The ten top clones hold 2% to 2.5% of the sample.

The cohort comprised hundreds of healthy bone marrow donors. Cohort members were all nominally healthy when sampled, although unrecorded immune exposures were likely present. The donor tested CMV seronegative, placing the donor among the roughly 400 seronegative members of the cohort. A peripheral blood sample was provided by each donor, and peripheral blood mononuclear cells were used for TCR beta sequencing. Genomic DNA was extracted from the blood cell samples with the Qiagen DNeasy Blood Extraction Kit. The sequencing sample was made of PBMCs. This receptor was identified in a young woman in good health and CMV-seronegative.

The CDR3 loop reads CASSYSTGGTEAFF. Read as DNA, the sequence is TGTGCCAGCAGTTACTCGACAGGGGGAACTGAAGCTTTCTTT. The sequence is built from TRBV6-6 and TRBJ1-1; 9 of the junction bases match TRBD1. Trimming takes 0 bases off V and 5 bases off J; junction bases not matched to a gene: 1. Inclusive of the bounding cysteine and phenylalanine, the CDR3 is 14 residues long. The kept DNA is CDR3 alone, 42 bases in frame from the first base. CDR1 is given as MNHNY and CDR2 as SVGAGI, both from the germline V gene (reference sequence).